The present TCR beta chain was sequenced within a study of blood T cells in healthy people across ages. Study as a whole: For every two T cells, template switching captured about one barcoded beta molecule.

Findings and caveats of the study: The study found more naive CD4+ cells and higher diversity in long-lived than aged donors. TCR beta diversity per million T cells fell roughly linearly with age.

This CDR3 contains 12 residues. The ends were cut back, 2 bases at V and 4 bases at J, with 8 bases in the middle. Looked up from germline, CDR1 is SQVTM and CDR2 is ANQGSEA. A J-beta primer mix and a sample-barcoded 5' primer were used in a second PCR of roughly 6 to 12 cycles. Using its own MiXCR run on the 5' RACE reads, TCRdb lists one record per CDR3 protein. The sample shows about 1,500,000 distinct CDR3 sequences, approximately 30% of them seen only once. Many counts were recorded for this clonotype. Its antigen is unidentified. The sequenced sample was blood. The receptor was isolated from a woman aged 30 to 39 in good health. The rearrangement links TRBV29-1 to TRBJ1-1; possibly TRBD1 for D (6 bases). The CDR3 loop reads CSVEKGGTEAFF. Here the CDR3 DNA reads TGCAGCGTTGAAAAAGGGGGCACTGAAGCTTTCTTT. The variable domain in full, with the rest retrieved from reference TRBV29-1 and TRBJ1-1, is SAVISQKPSRDICQRGTSLTIQCQVDSQVTMMFWYRQQPGQSLTLIATANQGSEATYESGFVIDKFPISRPNLTFSTLTVSNMSPEDSSIYLCSVEKGGTEAFFGQGTRLTVV.